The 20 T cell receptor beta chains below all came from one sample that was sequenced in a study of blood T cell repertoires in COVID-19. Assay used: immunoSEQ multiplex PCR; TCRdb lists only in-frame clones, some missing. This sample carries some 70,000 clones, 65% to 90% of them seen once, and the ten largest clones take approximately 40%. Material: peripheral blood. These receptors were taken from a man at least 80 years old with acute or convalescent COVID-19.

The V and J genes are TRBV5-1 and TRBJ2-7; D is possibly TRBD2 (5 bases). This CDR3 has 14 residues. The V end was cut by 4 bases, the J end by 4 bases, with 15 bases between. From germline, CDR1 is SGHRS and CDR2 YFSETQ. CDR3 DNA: TGCGCCAGCAGCAAACAGACTGGCGGGTACGAGCAGTACTTC. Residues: CASSKQTGGYEQYF.

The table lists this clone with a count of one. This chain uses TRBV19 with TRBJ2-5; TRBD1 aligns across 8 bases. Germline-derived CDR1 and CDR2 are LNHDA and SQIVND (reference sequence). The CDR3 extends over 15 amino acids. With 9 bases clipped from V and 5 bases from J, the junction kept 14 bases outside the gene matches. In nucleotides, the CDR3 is TGTGCCAGCAAACAAATGACAGGGGATGTTGAGACCCAGTACTTC. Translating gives CASKQMTGDVETQYF.

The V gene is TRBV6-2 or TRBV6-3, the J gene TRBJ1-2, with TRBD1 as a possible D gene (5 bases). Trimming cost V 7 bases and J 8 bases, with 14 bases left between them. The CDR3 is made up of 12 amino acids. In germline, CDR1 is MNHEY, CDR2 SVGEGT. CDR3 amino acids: CASTPPDNGYTF. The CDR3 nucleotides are TGTGCCAGCACCCCCCCGGACAACGGCTACACCTTC.

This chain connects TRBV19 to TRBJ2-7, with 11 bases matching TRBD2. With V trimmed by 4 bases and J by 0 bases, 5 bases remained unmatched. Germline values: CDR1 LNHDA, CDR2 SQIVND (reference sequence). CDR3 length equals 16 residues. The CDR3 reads CASSTRTSGPSYEQYF. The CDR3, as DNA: TGTGCCAGTAGTACGAGGACTAGCGGGCCCTCCTACGAGCAGTACTTC.

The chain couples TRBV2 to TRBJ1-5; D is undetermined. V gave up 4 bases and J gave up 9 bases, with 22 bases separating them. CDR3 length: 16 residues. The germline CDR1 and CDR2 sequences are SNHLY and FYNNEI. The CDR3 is CASSALQARMAAPQHF. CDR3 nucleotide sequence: TGTGCCAGCAGTGCCCTACAAGCAAGGATGGCGGCGCCCCAGCATTTT.

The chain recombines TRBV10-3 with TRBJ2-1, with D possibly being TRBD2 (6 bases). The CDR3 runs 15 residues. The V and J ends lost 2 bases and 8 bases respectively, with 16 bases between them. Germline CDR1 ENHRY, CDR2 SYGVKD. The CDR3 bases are TGTGCCATCAGTGAGCAGGCGGGAAGAGGGTATGAGCAGTTCTTC. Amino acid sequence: CAISEQAGRGYEQFF.

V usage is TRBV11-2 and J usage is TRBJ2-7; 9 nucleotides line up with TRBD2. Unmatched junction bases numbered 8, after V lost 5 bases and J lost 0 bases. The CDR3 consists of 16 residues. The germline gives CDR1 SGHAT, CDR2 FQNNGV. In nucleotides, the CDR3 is TGTGCCAGCAGCCAGGCGACTAGCGGAAGCTCCTACGAGCAGTACTTC. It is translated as CASSQATSGSSYEQYF.

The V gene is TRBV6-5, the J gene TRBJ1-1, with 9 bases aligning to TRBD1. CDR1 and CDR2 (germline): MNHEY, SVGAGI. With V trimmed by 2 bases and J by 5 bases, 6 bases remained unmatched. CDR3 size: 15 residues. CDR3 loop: CASSYLDRGNTEAFF. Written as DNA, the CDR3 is TGTGCCAGCAGTTACCTCGACAGGGGGAATACTGAAGCTTTCTTT.

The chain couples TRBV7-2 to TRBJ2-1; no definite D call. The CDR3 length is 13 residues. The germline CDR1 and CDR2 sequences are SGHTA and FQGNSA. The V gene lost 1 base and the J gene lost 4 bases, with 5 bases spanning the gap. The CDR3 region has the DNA TGTGCCAGCAGCTTAGGACTGTACAATGAGCAGTTCTTC. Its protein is CASSLGLYNEQFF. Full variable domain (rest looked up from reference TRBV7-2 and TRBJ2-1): GAGVSQSPSNKVTEKGKDVELRCDPISGHTALYWYRQSLGQGLEFLIYFQGNSAPDKSGLPSDRFSAERTGGSVSTLTIQRTQQEDSAVYLCASSLGLYNEQFFGPGTRLTVL.

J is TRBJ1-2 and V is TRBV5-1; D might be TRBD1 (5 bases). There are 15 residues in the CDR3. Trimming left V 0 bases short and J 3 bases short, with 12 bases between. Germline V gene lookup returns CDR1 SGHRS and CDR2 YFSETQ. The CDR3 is CASSLGQGAYYGYTF. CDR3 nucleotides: TGCGCCAGCAGCTTGGGGCAGGGCGCCTACTATGGCTACACCTTC. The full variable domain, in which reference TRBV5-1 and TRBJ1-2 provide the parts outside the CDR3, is KAGVTQTPRYLIKTRGQQVTLSCSPISGHRSVSWYQQTPGQGLQFLFEYFSETQRNKGNFPGRFSGRQFSNSRSEMNVSTLELGDSALYLCASSLGQGAYYGYTFGSGTRLTVV.

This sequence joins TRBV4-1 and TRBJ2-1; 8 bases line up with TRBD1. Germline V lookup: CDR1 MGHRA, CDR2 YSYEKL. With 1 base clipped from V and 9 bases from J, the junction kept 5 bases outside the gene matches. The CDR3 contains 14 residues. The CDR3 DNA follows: TGCGCCAGCAGCCAAGCCAGACAGGGGCCTGAGCAGTTCTTC. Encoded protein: CASSQARQGPEQFF.

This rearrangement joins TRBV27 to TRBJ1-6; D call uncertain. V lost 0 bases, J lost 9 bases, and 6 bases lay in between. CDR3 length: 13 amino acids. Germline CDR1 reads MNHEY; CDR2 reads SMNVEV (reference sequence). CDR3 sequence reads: CASSLSSRSPLHF. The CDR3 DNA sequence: TGTGCCAGCAGTTTATCCAGTCGTTCACCCCTCCACTTT.

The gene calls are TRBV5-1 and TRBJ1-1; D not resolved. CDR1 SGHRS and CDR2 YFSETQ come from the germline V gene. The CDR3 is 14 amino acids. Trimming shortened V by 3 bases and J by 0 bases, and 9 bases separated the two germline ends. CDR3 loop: CASSSPTVNTEAFF. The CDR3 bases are TGCGCCAGCAGCTCCCCCACGGTGAACACTGAAGCTTTCTTT.

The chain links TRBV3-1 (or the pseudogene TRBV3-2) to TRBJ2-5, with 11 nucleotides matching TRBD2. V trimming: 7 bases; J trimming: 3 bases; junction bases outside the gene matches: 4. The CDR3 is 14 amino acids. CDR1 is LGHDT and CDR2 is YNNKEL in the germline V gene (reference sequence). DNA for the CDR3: TGTGCCAGCACCTTACTAGCGGGAGAAGAGACCCAGTACTTC. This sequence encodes CASTLLAGEETQYF.

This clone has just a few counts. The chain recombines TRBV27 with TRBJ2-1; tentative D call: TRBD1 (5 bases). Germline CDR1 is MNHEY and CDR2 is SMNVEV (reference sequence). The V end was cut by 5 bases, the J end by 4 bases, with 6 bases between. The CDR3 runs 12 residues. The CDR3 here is CASSDRYNEQFF. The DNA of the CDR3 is TGTGCCAGCAGTGACAGATACAATGAGCAGTTCTTC.

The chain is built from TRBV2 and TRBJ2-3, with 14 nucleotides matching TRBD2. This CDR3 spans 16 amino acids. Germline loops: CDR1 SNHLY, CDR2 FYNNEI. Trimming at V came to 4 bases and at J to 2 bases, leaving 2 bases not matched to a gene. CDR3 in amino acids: CASSGTSGGYTDTQYF. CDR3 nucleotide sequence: TGTGCCAGCAGTGGGACTAGCGGGGGGTACACAGATACGCAGTATTTT.

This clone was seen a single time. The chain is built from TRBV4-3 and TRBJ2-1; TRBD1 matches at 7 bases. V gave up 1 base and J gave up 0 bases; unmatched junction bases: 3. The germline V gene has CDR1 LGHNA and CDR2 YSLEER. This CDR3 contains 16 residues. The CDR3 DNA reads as TGCGCCAGCAGCCAAGCTGGACAGGCCTCCTACAATGAGCAGTTCTTC. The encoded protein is CASSQAGQASYNEQFF.

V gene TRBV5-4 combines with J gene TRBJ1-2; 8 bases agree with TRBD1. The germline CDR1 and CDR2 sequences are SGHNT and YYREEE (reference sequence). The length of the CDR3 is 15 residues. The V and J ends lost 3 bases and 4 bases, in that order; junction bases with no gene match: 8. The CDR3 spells CASSSGTGQIYGYTF. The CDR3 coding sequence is TGTGCCAGCAGCTCCGGGACAGGCCAAATCTATGGCTACACCTTC.

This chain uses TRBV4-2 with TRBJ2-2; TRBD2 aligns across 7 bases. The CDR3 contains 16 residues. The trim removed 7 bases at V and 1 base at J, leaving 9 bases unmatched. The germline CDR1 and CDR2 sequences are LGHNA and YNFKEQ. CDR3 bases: TGTGCCAGCATGGCTGGCTCGGGGGGGAACACCGGGGAGCTGTTTTTT. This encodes CASMAGSGGNTGELFF.

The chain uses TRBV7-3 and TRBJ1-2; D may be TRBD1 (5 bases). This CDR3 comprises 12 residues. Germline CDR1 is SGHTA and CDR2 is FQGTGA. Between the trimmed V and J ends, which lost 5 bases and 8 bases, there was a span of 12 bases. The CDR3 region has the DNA TGTGCCAGCAGCCAAGACCGGGGGGGCTACACCTTC. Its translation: CASSQDRGGYTF. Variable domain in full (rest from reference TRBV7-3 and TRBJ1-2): GAGVSQTPSNKVTEKGKYVELRCDPISGHTALYWYRQSLGQGPEFLIYFQGTGAADDSGLPNDRFFAVRPEGSVSTLKIQRTERGDSAVYLCASSQDRGGYTFGSGTRLTVV.